One and the same sample provided the 11 T cell receptor beta chains below, sequenced in a study of shared clonotypes between healthy human individuals. Profiling relied on immunoSEQ multiplex PCR, and the TCRdb table lists in-frame clones only, not all of them. The table has about 2.3 million clones, just over 90% seen once. Sequencing was done on a sample of naive CD4+ T cells from PBMCs. Subset given: CD45RA+ positively selected. Receptors originate from a young man in good health. Some clones in this sample may be carry-over from other donors' samples.

For this clone: Different DNA sequences within this sample yield the same CDR3. The genes are TRBV6-5 and TRBJ1-2, with 12 bases matching TRBD1. The CDR3 runs to 13 residues. Germline lookup yields CDR1 MNHEY and CDR2 SVGAGI. The V and J ends lost 4 bases and 8 bases, in that order; junction bases with no gene match: 2. This CDR3 is CASSWDRGRGYTF. As DNA, the CDR3 is TGTGCCAGCAGTTGGGACAGGGGGCGCGGCTACACCTTC.

The rearrangement uses TRBV6-1 and TRBJ2-6, with D perhaps assigned TRBD1 or TRBD2 (5 bases each). V was trimmed by 8 bases and J by 0 bases, leaving 11 bases between them. The CDR3 covers 15 residues. Germline lookup yields CDR1 MNHNS and CDR2 SASEGT. The CDR3 sequence is CASGAGISGANVLTF. CDR3 DNA: TGTGCCAGCGGGGCCGGGATCTCTGGGGCCAACGTCCTGACTTTC.

This clone was picked up one time. V usage is TRBV19 and J usage is TRBJ2-1; D ambiguous. The length of the CDR3 is 15 residues. Trimming stripped 3 bases from V and 0 bases from J, with 9 bases between. Germline loops: CDR1 LNHDA, CDR2 SQIVND (reference sequence). In DNA form, the CDR3 reads TGTGCCAGTAGTATGGACCCCTTCTCCTACAATGAGCAGTTCTTC. Encoded protein: CASSMDPFSYNEQFF.

The chain uses TRBV10-1 and TRBJ2-5, with 14 nucleotides matching TRBD2. V dropped 2 bases and J dropped 5; count of bases not matched to a gene: 13. The CDR3 has 19 residues. Germline values: CDR1 WNHNN, CDR2 SYGVQD (reference sequence). The CDR3 region is CASSEGTSGSPLVPETQYF. Here the CDR3 DNA reads TGCGCCAGCAGTGAGGGGACTAGCGGGAGTCCCCTTGTTCCGGAGACCCAGTACTTC.

The V and J genes are TRBV2 and TRBJ2-3; the D is unclear. Germline assignment: CDR1 SNHLY and CDR2 FYNNEI. Deletions cut 4 bases from V and 0 bases from J, with 8 bases between. The CDR3 runs 14 residues. The CDR3 sequence: CASSGQISTDTQYF. DNA of the CDR3: TGTGCCAGCAGTGGTCAGATAAGCACAGATACGCAGTATTTT.

J is TRBJ2-1 and V is TRBV5-1; a possible D gene is TRBD2 (6 bases). The CDR3 length is 12 residues. Germline-derived CDR1 and CDR2 are SGHRS and YFSETQ. V was pared by 5 bases and J by 10 bases, with 13 bases between. The CDR3 DNA follows: TGCGCCAGCAGTGACCTCGGAGGGGAGCAGTTCTTC. Encoded protein: CASSDLGGEQFF.

The V gene is TRBV19, the J gene TRBJ2-1; a weak D match, TRBD2 (5 bases). The germline CDR1 and CDR2 sequences are LNHDA and SQIVND (reference sequence). This CDR3 comprises 15 residues. V was shortened by 4 bases and J by 0 bases, with 10 bases between the two germline ends. The CDR3 bases are TGTGCCAGTAGTACGGGATGGAGCTCCTACAATGAGCAGTTCTTC. It translates to CASSTGWSSYNEQFF.

The chain couples TRBV29-1 to TRBJ2-1, with 14 bases matching TRBD2. CDR3 length equals 19 residues. V trimming: 6 bases; J trimming: 1 base; junction bases outside the gene matches: 14. Germline loops: CDR1 SQVTM, CDR2 ANQGSEA. DNA for the CDR3: TGCAGCGTGAGCGGGACTAGCGGGAGTTTCGCTGTTTCCTACAATGAGCAGTTCTTC. It codes for CSVSGTSGSFAVSYNEQFF.

The chain uses TRBV11-3 and TRBJ2-2, with D possibly matching TRBD1 (6 bases). Per germline, CDR1 SGHNT and CDR2 YENEEA. The V gene lost 4 bases and the J gene lost 8 bases, with 11 bases spanning the gap. CDR3 length: 13 amino acids. As DNA, the CDR3 is TGTGCCAGCAGCTGGGACATTAGGGGGGAGCTGTTTTTT. Translated: CASSWDIRGELFF.

The chain joins TRBV9 to TRBJ2-2, with D tentatively TRBD1 or TRBD2 (5 bases each). V gave up 2 bases and J gave up 5 bases, with 16 bases separating them. This CDR3 is built from 16 residues. Germline V lookup: CDR1 SGDLS, CDR2 YYNGEE. The CDR3 protein is CASSVGGTSITGELFF. The CDR3 DNA reads as TGTGCCAGCAGCGTTGGTGGGACGTCAATAACCGGGGAGCTGTTTTTT.

The V gene is TRBV7-9, the J gene TRBJ2-5; no clear D gene. V gave up 11 bases and J gave up 1 base, with 17 bases separating them. This CDR3 spans 14 amino acids. Germline V gene lookup returns CDR1 SEHNR and CDR2 FQNEAQ (reference sequence). CDR3 protein: CALAEEPFQETQYF. The CDR3 DNA is TGTGCCCTCGCTGAGGAGCCCTTCCAAGAGACCCAGTACTTC.